The present T cell receptor (beta chain) was sequenced within a study of shared clonotypes between healthy human individuals. On the study more broadly: CD4 naive and memory got three plates each, CD8 naive two, CD8 memory one.

Germline CDR1 reads MRHNA; CDR2 reads SNTAGT. Trimming took off 3 bases at V and 7 bases at J, with 7 bases between the two ends. The CDR3 is 13 amino acids. Data came from immunoSEQ multiplex PCR; TCRdb stores just in-frame clones and leaves some out. The sample includes 980,000 or so clones, approximately 76% of them seen just once. This TCR was recovered from a man aged 18 to 30 in good health. The sample consisted of memory CD4+ T cells sorted from blood. Subset noted: CD45RA-negative fraction. The gene calls are TRBV6-4 and TRBJ1-6; D uncertain. The CDR3 spells CASSEQPNSPLHF. The CDR3 coding sequence is TGTGCCAGCAGTGAACAACCAAATTCACCCCTCCACTTT.